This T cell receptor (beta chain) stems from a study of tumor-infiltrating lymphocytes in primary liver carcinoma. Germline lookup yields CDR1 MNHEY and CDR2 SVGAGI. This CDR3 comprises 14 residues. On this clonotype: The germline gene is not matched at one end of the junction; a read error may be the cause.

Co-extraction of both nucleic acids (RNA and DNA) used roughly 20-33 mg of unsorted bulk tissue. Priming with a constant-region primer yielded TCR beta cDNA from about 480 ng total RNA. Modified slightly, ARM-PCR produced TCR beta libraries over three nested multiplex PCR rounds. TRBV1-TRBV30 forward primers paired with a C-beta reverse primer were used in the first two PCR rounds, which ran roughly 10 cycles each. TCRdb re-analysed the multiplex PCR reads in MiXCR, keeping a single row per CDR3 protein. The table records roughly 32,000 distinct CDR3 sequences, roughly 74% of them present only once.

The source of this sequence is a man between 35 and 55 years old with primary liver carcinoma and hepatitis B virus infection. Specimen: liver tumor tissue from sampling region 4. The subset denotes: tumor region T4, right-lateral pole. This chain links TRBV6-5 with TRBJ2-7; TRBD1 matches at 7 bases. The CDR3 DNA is TGTGCCAGCAGTTCTTCAGCGAGAGGGGGCGAGCATTACTTT. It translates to CASSSSARGGEHYF.